This T cell receptor (beta chain) was observed in a study of cytomegalovirus exposure and HLA in healthy donors. Background on the study: According to later analysis, the same platform produced the approximately 120 validation and approximately 700 first-cohort repertoires. Study-wide findings and caveats: The study labeled 180 or so TCR beta chains cytomegalovirus-associated. The classifier was said to identify cytomegalovirus status with high specificity and sensitivity.

Turning to this clone: Its target is not known.

Data came from immunoSEQ multiplex PCR; TCRdb stores just in-frame clones and leaves some out. The table includes about 330,000 clones, 87% detected once. Germline assignment: CDR1 MDHEN and CDR2 SYDVKM. With 7 bases clipped from V and 6 bases from J, the junction kept 5 bases outside the gene matches. The CDR3 runs to 13 residues. The donors were in the 120-subject validation cohort; that cohort was separate from the approximately 700-subject first cohort. Sequenced: PBMCs. The TCR was taken from a woman younger than 45 in good health and CMV-seropositive. The chain combines TRBV28 with TRBJ1-4; 7 nucleotides agree with TRBD1. CDR3 in DNA: TGTGCCAGCACCCCGACAGGGTATGAAAAACTGTTTTTT. It encodes CASTPTGYEKLFF.